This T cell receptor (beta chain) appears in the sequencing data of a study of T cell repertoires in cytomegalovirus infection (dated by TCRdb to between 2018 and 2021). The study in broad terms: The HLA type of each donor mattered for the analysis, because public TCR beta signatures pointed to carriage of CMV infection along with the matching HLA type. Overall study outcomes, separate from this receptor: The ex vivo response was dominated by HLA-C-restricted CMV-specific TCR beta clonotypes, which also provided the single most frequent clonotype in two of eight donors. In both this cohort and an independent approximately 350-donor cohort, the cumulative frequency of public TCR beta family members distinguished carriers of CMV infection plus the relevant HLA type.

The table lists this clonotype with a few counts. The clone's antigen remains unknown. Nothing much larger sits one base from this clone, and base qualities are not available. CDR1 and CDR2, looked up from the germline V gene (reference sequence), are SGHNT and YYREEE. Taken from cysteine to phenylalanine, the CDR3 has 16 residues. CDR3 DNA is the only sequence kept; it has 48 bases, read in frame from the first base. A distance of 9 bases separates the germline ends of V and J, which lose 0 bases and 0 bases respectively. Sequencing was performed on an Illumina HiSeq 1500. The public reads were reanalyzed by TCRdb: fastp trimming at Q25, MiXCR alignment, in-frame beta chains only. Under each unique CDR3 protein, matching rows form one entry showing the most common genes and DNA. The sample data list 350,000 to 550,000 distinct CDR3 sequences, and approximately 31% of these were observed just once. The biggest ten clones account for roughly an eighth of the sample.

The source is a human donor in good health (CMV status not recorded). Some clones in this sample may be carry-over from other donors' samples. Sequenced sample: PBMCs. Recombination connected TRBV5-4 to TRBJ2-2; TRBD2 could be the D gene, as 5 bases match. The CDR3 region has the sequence CASSLALGSNTGELFF. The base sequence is TGTGCCAGCAGCTTGGCACTAGGGTCGAACACCGGGGAGCTGTTTTTT. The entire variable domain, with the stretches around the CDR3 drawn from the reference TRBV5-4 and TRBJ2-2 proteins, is ETGVTQSPTHLIKTRGQQVTLRCSSQSGHNTVSWYQQALGQGPQFIFQYYREEENGRGNFPPRFSGLQFPNYSSELNVNALELDDSALYLCASSLALGSNTGELFFGEGSRLTVL.